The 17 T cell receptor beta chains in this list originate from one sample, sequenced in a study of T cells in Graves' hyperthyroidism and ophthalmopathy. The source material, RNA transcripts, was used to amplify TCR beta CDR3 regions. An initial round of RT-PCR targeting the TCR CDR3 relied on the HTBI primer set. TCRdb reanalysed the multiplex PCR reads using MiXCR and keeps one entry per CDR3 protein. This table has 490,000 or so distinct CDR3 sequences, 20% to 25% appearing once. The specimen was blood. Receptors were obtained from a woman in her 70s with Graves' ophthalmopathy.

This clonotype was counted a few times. The CDR3 reads CASNLGASGYNEQFF. The DNA for the CDR3 is TGTGCCAGCAACCTAGGGGCTAGCGGATACAATGAGCAGTTCTTC. J is TRBJ2-1 and V is TRBV12-3 or TRBV12-4; 7 positions agree with TRBD2. V shed 7 bases, J shed 4 bases, and the junction held 10 bases outside the gene matches. The CDR3 covers 15 residues.

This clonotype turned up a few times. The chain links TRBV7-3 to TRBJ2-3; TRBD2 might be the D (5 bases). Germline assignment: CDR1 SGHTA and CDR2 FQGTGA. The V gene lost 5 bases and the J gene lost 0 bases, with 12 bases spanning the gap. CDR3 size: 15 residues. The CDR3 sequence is CASSRGTTSTDTQYF. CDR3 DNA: TGTGCCAGCAGCCGGGGAACAACTAGCACAGATACGCAGTATTTT.

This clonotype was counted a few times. The CDR3 DNA is TGTGCCACCAGCAGCCGGGGGCTTGACTATGGCTACACCTTC. It codes for CATSSRGLDYGYTF. The chain joins TRBV15 to TRBJ1-2; D perhaps matches TRBD1 (6 bases). Looked up from germline, CDR1 is LNHNV and CDR2 is YYDKDF (reference sequence). The ends were cut back, 3 bases at V and 3 bases at J, with 11 bases in the middle. The CDR3 spans 14 residues.

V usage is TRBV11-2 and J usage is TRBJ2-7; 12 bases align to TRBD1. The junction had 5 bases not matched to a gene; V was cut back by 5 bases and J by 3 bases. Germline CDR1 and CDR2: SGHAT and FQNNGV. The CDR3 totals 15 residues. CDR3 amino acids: CASSRGTGGVYEQYF. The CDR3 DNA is TGTGCCAGCAGCCGAGGGACAGGGGGCGTCTACGAGCAGTACTTC. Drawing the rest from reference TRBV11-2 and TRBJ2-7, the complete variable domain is EAGVAQSPRYKIIEKRQSVAFWCNPISGHATLYWYQQILGQGPKLLIQFQNNGVVDDSQLPKDRFSAERLKGVDSTLKIQPAKLEDSAVYLCASSRGTGGVYEQYFGPGTRLTVT.

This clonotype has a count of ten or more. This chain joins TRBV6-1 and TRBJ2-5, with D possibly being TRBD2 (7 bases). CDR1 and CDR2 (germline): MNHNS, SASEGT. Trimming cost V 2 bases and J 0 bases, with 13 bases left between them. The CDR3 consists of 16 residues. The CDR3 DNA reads TGTGCCAGCAGTGAAAAACGGGGGGCGTACCAAGAGACCCAGTACTTC. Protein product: CASSEKRGAYQETQYF.

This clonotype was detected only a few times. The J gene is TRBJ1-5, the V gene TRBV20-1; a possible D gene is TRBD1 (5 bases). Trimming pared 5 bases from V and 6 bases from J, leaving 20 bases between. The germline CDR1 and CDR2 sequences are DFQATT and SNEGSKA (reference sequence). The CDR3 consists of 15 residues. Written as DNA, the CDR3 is TGCAGTGCTCCCCTCAGGGAGCGTTTTTCTCAGCCCCAGCATTTT. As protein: CSAPLRERFSQPQHF.

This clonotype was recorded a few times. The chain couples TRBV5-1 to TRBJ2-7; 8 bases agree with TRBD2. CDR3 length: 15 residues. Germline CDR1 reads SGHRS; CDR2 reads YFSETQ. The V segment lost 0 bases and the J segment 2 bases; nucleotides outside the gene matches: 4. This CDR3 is CASSLGRGGPYEQYF. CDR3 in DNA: TGCGCCAGCAGCTTGGGACGCGGGGGGCCCTACGAGCAGTACTTC. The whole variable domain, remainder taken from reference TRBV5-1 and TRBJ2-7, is KAGVTQTPRYLIKTRGQQVTLSCSPISGHRSVSWYQQTPGQGLQFLFEYFSETQRNKGNFPGRFSGRQFSNSRSEMNVSTLELGDSALYLCASSLGRGGPYEQYFGPGTRLTVT.

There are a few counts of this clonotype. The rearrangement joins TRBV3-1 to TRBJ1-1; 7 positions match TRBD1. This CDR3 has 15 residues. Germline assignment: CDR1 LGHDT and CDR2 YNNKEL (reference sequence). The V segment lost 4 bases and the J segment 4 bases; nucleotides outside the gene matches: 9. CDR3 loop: CASSPRGRGVTEAFF. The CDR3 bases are TGTGCCAGCAGCCCCCGGGGCAGGGGGGTCACTGAAGCTTTCTTT.

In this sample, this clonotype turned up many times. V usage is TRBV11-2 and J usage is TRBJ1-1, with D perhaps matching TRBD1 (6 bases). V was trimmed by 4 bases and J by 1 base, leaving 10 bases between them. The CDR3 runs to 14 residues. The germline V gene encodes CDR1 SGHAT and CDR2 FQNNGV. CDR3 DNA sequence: TGTGCCAGCAGCTACGGGACACCGAACACTGAAGCTTTCTTT. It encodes CASSYGTPNTEAFF.

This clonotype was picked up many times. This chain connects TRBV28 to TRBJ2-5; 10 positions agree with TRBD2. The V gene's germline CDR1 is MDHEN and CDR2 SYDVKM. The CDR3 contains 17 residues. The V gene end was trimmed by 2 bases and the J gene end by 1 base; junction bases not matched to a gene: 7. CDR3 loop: CASSLRASGRPQETQYF. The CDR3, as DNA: TGTGCCAGCAGTTTACGGGCTAGCGGGAGACCCCAAGAGACCCAGTACTTC.

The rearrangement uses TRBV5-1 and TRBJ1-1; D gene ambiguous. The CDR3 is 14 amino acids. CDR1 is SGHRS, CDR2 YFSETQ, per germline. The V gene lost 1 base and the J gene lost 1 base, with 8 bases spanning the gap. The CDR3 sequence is CASSLRPANTEAFF. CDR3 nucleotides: TGCGCCAGCAGCTTGAGGCCAGCGAACACTGAAGCTTTCTTT.

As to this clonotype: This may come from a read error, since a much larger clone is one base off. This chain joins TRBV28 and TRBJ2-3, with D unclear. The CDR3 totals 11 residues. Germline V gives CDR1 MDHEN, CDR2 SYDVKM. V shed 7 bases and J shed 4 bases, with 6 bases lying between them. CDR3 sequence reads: CASKHADTQYF. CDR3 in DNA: TGTGCCAGCAAGCACGCAGATACGCAGTATTTT.

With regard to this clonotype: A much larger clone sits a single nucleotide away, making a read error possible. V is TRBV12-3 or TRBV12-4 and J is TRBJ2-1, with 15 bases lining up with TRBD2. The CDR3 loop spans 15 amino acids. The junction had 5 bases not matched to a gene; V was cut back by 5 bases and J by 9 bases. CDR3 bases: TGTGCCAGCAGTGGACTAGCGGGAGGGTCTAGTGAGCAGTTCTTC. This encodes CASSGLAGGSSEQFF.

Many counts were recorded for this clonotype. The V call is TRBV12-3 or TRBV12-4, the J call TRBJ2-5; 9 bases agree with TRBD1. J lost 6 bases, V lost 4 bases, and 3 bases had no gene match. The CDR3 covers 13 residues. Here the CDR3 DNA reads TGTGCCAGCAGTTCGACAGGGGGGAAGACCCAGTACTTC. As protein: CASSSTGGKTQYF.

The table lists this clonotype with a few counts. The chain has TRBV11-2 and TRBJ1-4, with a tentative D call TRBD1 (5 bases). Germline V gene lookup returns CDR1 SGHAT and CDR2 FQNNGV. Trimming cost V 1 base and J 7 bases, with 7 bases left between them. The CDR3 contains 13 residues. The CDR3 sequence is CASSLGQLEKLFF. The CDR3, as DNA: TGTGCCAGCAGCTTAGGACAGCTTGAAAAACTGTTTTTT. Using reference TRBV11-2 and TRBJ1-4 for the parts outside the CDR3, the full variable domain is EAGVAQSPRYKIIEKRQSVAFWCNPISGHATLYWYQQILGQGPKLLIQFQNNGVVDDSQLPKDRFSAERLKGVDSTLKIQPAKLEDSAVYLCASSLGQLEKLFFGSGTQLSVL.

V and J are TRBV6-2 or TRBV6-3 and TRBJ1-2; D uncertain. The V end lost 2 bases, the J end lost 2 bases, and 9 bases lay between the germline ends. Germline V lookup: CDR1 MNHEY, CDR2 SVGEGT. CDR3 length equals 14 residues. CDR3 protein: CASSYHPENYGYTF. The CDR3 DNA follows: TGTGCCAGCAGTTACCATCCCGAGAACTATGGCTACACCTTC.

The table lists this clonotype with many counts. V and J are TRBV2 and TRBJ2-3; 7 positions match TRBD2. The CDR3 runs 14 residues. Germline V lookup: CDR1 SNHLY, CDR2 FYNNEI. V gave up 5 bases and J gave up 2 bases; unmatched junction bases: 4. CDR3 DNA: TGTGCCAGCAGTACCCTAGCGGCCACAGATACGCAGTATTTT. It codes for CASSTLAATDTQYF.